This T cell receptor beta chain was sequenced in a study of blood T cell repertoires in COVID-19. For the study at large: Whether acute or convalescent, the COVID-19 samples came from the United States, Italy and Spain. Nucleic acid was either cDNA or gDNA, and it came from T cells, B-cell-depleted T cells, or PBMCs.

Germline V gives CDR1 SGHNT, CDR2 YYREEE (reference sequence). There are 14 residues in the CDR3. Trimming removed 3 bases at V and 2 bases at J, with 10 bases between. In the original analysis: The assay estimated nucleated cells by amplifying reference gene primers. The table came from immunoSEQ multiplex PCR; TCRdb's copy has only in-frame clones and leaves some out. From that table come the V and J calls and clone size; the DNA was used to work out D and trimming. The profile shows 250,000 to 350,000 clones, 70% to 90% of them singletons. The sequenced sample was peripheral blood. V and J are TRBV5-4 and TRBJ2-3; TRBD1 might be the D (5 bases). The clonotype comes from a young woman with active or convalescent COVID-19. The CDR3 DNA reads TGTGCCAGCAGCTCCAGGGCAGACACAGATACGCAGTATTTT. It is translated as CASSSRADTDTQYF.